This T cell receptor beta chain derives from a study of regulatory T cells in long-lasting Graves disease. TCRdb processed the reads anew with MiXCR; each CDR3 protein has one entry. The sample has about a thousand distinct CDR3 sequences; approximately 92% are singletons. RNA extracted from PBMCs served as the sequencing template. The sequence was collected from a woman aged 25 to 45 with Graves disease. The sequencing here drew on peripheral blood mononuclear cells (PBMCs), taken with antithyroid drug treatment, in newly diagnosed or persistent Graves disease (not recorded which).

Here the CDR3 DNA reads TGTGCCAGCAGCATCCGACAGGGAGACACCGGGGAGCTGTTTTTT. Translated, it gives CASSIRQGDTGELFF. The chain joins TRBV9 to TRBJ2-2; TRBD1 agrees at 7 bases. Germline V gene lookup returns CDR1 SGDLS and CDR2 YYNGEE. This CDR3 has 15 amino acids. V shed 4 bases, J shed 3 bases, and the junction held 6 bases outside the gene matches.